This TCR beta chain is from a study of T cell responses to AZD1222 COVID-19 vaccine (dated by TCRdb to the early 2020s). Some background on the complete study: AZD1222 recipients whose second dose came at about 4 weeks and those whose second dose came at about 12 weeks were combined into one group, since spike-specific TCR depth and breadth did not differ between the two schedules. TCR sequencing covered over 230 trial participants: 200 to 220 given two doses of AZD1222 and approximately 26 given two doses of MenACWY control vaccine. Trial participants were enrolled by age into 18-55, 56-69 and 70-plus year subgroups, with roughly 160, 29 and 62 TCR-sequenced participants respectively. Paper-wide results and their limitations: Participants were mostly white British and included more females than males, and it was suggested by the authors that clonal diversity may have been underestimated. The 56-69-year group was small, and its depth increase did not reach significance, likely because of low power. Vaccine-associated CD4 TCRs spanned the whole spike protein, with dominant responses in regions 160-218 and 743-854. Spike-specific TCR breadth and depth rose significantly after two AZD1222 doses compared with day 0 and with MenACWY recipients. Conclusions about previously exposed vaccinees are limited because only a handful of AZD1222 recipients were SARS-CoV-2 seropositive at baseline. Reportedly, almost half of the unique spike-specific TCRs recognized epitopes lying outside the regions that are mutated in the B.1.351 and B.1.1.7 variants. Because no day 14 peak-response samples were available, repertoires were characterized only after the peak T cell response.

From the cysteine up to the phenylalanine, the CDR3 has a length of 16 residues. Of all the DNA, just the CDR3 is kept, 48 bases in frame from base 1. CDR1 MDHEN and CDR2 SYDVKM were looked up in the germline V gene. V is trimmed back by 6 bases and J by 0 bases, and the junction contains 3 bases that no gene match accounts for. As for this clone: Its antigen remains unidentified. Base-call qualities are not available, and no considerably larger clone is one nucleotide away.

The sample's time point label, decoded: baseline before first vaccination. The vaccinee samples were drawn from two UK trials, COV001 and COV002, one of which was a single-blind randomized controlled phase 2/3 trial testing AZD1222 (ChAdOx1 nCoV-19) in healthy adults. For TCRbeta chain sequencing, PBMC samples were collected from trial participants at day 0 and at day 28 after the second dose. The CDR3 regions of human TCRbeta chains were analyzed by immunosequencing. In the original analysis: Repertoire TCRs were checked for matches against a reference library of SARS-CoV-2-specific TCRs that had been generated using the MIRA antigen-specificity platform. Breadth was defined as the fraction of unique TCRs that were SARS-CoV-2-associated, and depth was defined as the fraction of total T cells that were SARS-CoV-2-associated. Using the MIRA data, each spike-specific TCR was assigned both to the spike region to which the TCR was reactive and to a CD4 or CD8 class. Log10-transformed breadth and depth values were compared by one-way ANOVA with Sidak's multiple comparisons tests. Not all clones reach the TCRdb copy of this immuneACCESS table, which keeps in-frame sequences only. Checked studies attribute under half of the gap to unresolved V genes and leave the rest unexplained. Clone size and V and J calls were adopted from that table, with D and trimming inferred from the DNA. This sample has roughly 110,000 clones in its table, and more than 65% of those were observed once. The leading ten clones occupy 9.4% of the sample.

The receptor was derived from an adult in good health. The source material was peripheral blood, sampled on day 0 of AZD1222 vaccination. This sequence uses TRBV28 and TRBJ2-6, with 9 bases aligning to TRBD2. CDR3 protein: CASRFSGGSGANVLTF. The DNA sequence is TGTGCCAGCAGGTTTAGCGGGGGCTCTGGGGCCAACGTCCTGACTTTC.